The present TCR beta chain was sequenced within a study of tumor-infiltrating lymphocytes in primary liver carcinoma. Whole-study context: Treatment of the patients' primary liver carcinoma consisted of surgical resection. Regarding the study as a whole: When set against blood, tumors had a significantly higher top-250-clone fraction (p = 0.039). Lesser overlap characterized tumor-adjacent and tumor-blood pairs relative to tumor region pairs.

As to this clonotype: Antigen specificity is unknown. The CDR3 end shows no conserved phenylalanine or tryptophan, and so a read error is likely.

They got blood RNA out of unsorted whole blood and also pulled out germline DNA. Prior to surgery, approximately 4 milliliters of peripheral blood were drawn. The ends were cut back, 1 base at V and 3 bases at J, with 11 bases in the middle. The CDR3 has 14 residues. CDR1 is DFQATT, CDR2 SNEGSKA, per germline (reference sequence). Starting material of 500 to 600 ng total RNA yielded TCR beta cDNA via a constant-region primer. What produced the TCR beta libraries was three nested multiplex PCR rounds using slightly modified ARM-PCR. Running about 11 cycles apiece, the first two PCR rounds relied on TRBV1-TRBV30 forward primers together with a C-beta reverse primer. TCRdb analysed the multiplex PCR reads with MiXCR anew, one entry per CDR3 protein. Altogether 320,000 or so distinct CDR3 sequences are present, 65% being singletons, with the ten largest covering roughly 8.6%.

The chain links TRBV20-1 to TRBJ2-3; perhaps TRBD1 as D (5 bases). The source material was peripheral blood. The clonotype originates from a middle-aged man with primary liver carcinoma and hepatitis B virus infection. In DNA form, the CDR3 reads TGCAGTGCTAGAGTGAGCAGGGCAACAGATACGCAGTATTAT. Translating it yields CSARVSRATDTQYY.